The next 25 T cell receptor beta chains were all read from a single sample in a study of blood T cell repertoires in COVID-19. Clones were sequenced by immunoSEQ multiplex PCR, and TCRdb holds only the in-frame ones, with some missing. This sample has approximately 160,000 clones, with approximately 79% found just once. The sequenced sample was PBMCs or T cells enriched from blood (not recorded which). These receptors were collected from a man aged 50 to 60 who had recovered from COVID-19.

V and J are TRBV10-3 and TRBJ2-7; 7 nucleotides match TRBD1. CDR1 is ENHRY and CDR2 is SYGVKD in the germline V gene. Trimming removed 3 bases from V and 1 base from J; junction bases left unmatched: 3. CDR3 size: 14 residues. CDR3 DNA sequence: TGTGCCATCAGTGAAGACAGGGCATCCTACGAGCAGTACTTC. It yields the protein CAISEDRASYEQYF.

The CDR3 protein is CASSFQRTGSGELFF. The DNA for the CDR3 is TGTGCCAGTAGTTTTCAGCGGACAGGCTCCGGGGAGCTGTTTTTT. V usage is TRBV19 and J usage is TRBJ2-2, with TRBD1 identical over 7 bases. Looked up from germline, CDR1 is LNHDA and CDR2 is SQIVND (reference sequence). This CDR3 comprises 15 residues. J lost 6 bases, V lost 5 bases, and 9 bases had no gene match.

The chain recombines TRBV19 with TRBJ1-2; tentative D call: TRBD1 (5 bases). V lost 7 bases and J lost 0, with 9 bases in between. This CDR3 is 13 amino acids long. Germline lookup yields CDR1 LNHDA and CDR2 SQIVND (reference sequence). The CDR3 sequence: CASTDTANYGYTF. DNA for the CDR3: TGTGCCAGTACGGACACCGCTAACTATGGCTACACCTTC.

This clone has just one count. In DNA form, the CDR3 reads TGTGCCAGCAGTTCGTCCCGGGGGTCTAGCACAGATACGCAGTATTTT. Residues: CASSSSRGSSTDTQYF. The chain carries TRBV28 and TRBJ2-3; the D gene is possibly TRBD2 (6 bases). The CDR3 is made up of 16 amino acids. Per germline, CDR1 MDHEN and CDR2 SYDVKM. The V end lost 4 bases, the J end lost 0 bases, and 14 bases lay between the germline ends.

The CDR3: CASSSLAGLSNTGELFF. CDR3 bases: TGTGCCAGCAGCTCACTAGCGGGCCTATCGAACACCGGGGAGCTGTTTTTT. This chain uses TRBV7-8 with TRBJ2-2; 9 nucleotides align to TRBD2. Unmatched junction bases numbered 6, after V lost 4 bases and J lost 0 bases. CDR3 size: 17 residues. Germline loops: CDR1 SGHVS, CDR2 FQNEAQ.

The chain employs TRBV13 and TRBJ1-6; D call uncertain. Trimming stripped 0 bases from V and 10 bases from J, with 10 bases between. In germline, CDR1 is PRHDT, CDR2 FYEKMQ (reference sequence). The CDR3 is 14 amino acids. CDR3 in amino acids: CASSLGSPLSPLHF. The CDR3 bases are TGTGCCAGCAGCTTAGGCTCCCCTCTGTCACCCCTCCACTTT.

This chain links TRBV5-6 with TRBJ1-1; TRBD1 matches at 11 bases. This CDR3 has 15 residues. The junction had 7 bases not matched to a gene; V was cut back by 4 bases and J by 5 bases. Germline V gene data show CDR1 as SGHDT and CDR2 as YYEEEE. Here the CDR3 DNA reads TGTGCCAGCAGCCTCGGACAGGGGGCCGCTACTGAAGCTTTCTTT. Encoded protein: CASSLGQGAATEAFF. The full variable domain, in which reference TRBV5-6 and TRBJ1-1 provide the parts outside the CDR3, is DAGVTQSPTHLIKTRGQQVTLRCSPKSGHDTVSWYQQALGQGPQFIFQYYEEEERQRGNFPDRFSGHQFPNYSSELNVNALLLGDSALYLCASSLGQGAATEAFFGQGTRLTVV.

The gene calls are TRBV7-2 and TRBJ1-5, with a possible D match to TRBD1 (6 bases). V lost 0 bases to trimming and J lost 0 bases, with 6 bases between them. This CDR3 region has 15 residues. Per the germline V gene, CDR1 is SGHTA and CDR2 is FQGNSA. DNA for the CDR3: TGTGCCAGCAGCTTAGCAGGGGGTAGCAATCAGCCCCAGCATTTT. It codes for CASSLAGGSNQPQHF.

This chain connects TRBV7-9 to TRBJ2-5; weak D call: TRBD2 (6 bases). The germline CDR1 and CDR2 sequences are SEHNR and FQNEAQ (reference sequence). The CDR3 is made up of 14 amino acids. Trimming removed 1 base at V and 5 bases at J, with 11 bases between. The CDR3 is CASSLGLALETQYF. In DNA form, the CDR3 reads TGTGCCAGCAGCTTAGGGCTAGCGTTGGAGACCCAGTACTTC.

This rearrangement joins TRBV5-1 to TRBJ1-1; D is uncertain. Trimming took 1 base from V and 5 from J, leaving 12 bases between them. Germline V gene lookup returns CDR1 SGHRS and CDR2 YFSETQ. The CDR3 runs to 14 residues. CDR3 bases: TGCGCCAGCAGCTTGAACGGGATAGGGACTGAAGCTTTCTTT. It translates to CASSLNGIGTEAFF.

The CDR3 DNA is TGTGCCAGCAGGCCCGGGACAAGTTACGAGCAGTACTTC. Amino acid sequence: CASRPGTSYEQYF. The chain carries TRBV6-5 and TRBJ2-7; TRBD1 is a possible D gene (6 bases). The germline V gene encodes CDR1 MNHEY and CDR2 SVGAGI. This CDR3 has 13 residues. The V gene lost 6 bases and the J gene lost 4 bases, with 13 bases spanning the gap.

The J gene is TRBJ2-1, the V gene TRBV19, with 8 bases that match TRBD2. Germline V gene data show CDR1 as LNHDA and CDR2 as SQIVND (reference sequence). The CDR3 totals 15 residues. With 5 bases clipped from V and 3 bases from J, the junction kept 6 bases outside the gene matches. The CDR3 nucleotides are TGTGCCAGTAGTGCGGCCAGCGGGGGCTACAATGAGCAGTTCTTC. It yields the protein CASSAASGGYNEQFF.

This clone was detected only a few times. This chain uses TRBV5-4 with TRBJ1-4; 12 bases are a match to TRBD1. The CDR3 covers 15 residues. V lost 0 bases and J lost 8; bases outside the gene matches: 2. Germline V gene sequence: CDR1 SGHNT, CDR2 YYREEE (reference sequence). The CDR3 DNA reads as TGTGCCAGCAGCTTGGGGGACAGGGGGCCCGAAAAACTGTTTTTT. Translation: CASSLGDRGPEKLFF.

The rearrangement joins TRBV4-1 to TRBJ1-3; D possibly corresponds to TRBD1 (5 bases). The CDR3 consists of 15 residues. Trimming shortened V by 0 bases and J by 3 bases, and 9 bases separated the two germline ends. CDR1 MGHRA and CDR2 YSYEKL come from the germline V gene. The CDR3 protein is CASSQDWGDGNTIYF. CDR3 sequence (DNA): TGCGCCAGCAGCCAAGATTGGGGGGATGGAAACACCATATATTTT.

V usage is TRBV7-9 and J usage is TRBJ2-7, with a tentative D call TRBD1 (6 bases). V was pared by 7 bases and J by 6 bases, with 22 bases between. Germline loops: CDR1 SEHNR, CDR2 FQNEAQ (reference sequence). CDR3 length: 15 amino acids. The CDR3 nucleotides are TGTGCCAGCACGGGCGTTTGGACCGACAGGCCCGAGCAGTACTTC. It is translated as CASTGVWTDRPEQYF.

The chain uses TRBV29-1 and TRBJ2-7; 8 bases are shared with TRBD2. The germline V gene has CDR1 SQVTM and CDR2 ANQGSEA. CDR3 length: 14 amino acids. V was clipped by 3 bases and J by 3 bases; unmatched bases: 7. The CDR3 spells CSVEIPGGIYEQYF. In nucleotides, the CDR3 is TGCAGCGTTGAGATCCCGGGAGGGATCTACGAGCAGTACTTC.

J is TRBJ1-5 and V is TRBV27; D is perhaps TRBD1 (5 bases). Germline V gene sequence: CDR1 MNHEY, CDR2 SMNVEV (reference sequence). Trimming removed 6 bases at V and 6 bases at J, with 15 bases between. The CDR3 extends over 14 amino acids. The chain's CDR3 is CASSLMGGAQPQHF. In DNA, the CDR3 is TGTGCCAGCAGCCTGATGGGGGGTGCTCAGCCCCAGCATTTT.

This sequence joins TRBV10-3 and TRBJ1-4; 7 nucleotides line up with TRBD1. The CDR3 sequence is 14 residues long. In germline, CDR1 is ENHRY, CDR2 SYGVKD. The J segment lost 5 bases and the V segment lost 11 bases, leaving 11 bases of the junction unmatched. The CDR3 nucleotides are TGTGCCTCCCGAGGGGGGACAGAAAATGAAAAACTGTTTTTT. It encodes CASRGGTENEKLFF.

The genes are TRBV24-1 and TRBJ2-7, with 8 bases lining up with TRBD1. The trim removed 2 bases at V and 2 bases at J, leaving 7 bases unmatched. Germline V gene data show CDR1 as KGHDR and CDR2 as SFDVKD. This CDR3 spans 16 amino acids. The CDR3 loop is CATSDSGQGRAYEQYF. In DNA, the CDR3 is TGTGCCACCAGTGATTCTGGACAGGGACGCGCCTACGAGCAGTACTTC.

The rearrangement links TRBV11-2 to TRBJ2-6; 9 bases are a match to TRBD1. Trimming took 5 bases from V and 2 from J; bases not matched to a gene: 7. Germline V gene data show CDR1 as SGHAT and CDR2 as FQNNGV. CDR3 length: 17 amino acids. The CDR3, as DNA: TGTGCCAGCAGCGACCGGGACAGGGTAGCTGGGGCCAACGTCCTGACTTTC. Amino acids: CASSDRDRVAGANVLTF.

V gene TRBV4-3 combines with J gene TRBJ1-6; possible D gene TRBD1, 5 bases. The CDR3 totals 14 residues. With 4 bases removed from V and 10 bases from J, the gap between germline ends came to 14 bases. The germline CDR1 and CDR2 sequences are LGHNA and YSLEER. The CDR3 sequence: CASSPNTDSSPLHF. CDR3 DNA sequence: TGCGCCAGCAGCCCTAACACTGACAGCTCACCCCTCCACTTT.

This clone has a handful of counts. The CDR3 DNA reads as TGTGCTAGTGGTTCGGACAGGGGGCGTTACAATGAGCAGTTCTTC. The encoded protein is CASGSDRGRYNEQFF. The rearrangement links TRBV12-5 to TRBJ2-1; 11 bases line up with TRBD1. Germline CDR1 is LGHNT and CDR2 is FRNRAP. The V segment lost 4 bases and the J segment 4 bases; nucleotides outside the gene matches: 3. There are 15 residues in the CDR3.

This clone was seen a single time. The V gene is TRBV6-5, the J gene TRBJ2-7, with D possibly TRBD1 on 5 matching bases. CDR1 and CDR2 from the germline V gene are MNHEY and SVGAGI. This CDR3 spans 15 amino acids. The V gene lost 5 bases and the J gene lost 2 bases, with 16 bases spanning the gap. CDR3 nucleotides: TGTGCCAGCAGTACGTATCAGGGTATTACCTACGAGCAGTACTTC. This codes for CASSTYQGITYEQYF.

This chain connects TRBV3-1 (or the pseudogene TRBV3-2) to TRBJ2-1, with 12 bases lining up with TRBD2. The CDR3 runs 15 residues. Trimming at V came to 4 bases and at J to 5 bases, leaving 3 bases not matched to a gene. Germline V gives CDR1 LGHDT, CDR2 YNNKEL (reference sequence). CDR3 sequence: CASSPRTSGNNEQFF. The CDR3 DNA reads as TGTGCCAGCAGCCCGCGGACTAGCGGGAACAATGAGCAGTTCTTC.

This chain's CDR3 is CASSWREGTGELFF. The DNA of the CDR3 is TGTGCCAGCAGTTGGCGGGAGGGCACCGGGGAGCTGTTTTTT. The V call is TRBV27, the J call TRBJ2-2; 9 bases fit TRBD2. Looked up from germline, CDR1 is MNHEY and CDR2 is SMNVEV (reference sequence). The V gene end was trimmed by 4 bases and the J gene end by 4 bases; junction bases not matched to a gene: 1. The CDR3 extends over 14 amino acids.